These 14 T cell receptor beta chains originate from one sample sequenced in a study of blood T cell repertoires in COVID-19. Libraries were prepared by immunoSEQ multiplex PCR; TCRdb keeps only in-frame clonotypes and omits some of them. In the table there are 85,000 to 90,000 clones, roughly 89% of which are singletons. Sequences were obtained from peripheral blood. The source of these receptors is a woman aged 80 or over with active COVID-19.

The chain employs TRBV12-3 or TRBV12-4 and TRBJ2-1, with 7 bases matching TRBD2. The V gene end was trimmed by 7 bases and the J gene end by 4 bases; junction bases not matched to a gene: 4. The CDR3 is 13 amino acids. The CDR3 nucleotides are TGTGCCAGCAAACCGGGGGGTTACAATGAGCAGTTCTTC. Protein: CASKPGGYNEQFF.

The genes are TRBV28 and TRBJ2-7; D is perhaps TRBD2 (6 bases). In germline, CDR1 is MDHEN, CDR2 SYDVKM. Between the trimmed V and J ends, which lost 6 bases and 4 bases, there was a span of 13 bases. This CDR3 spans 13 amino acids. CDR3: CASSRDGLYEQYF. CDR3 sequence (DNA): TGTGCCAGCAGCCGGGACGGACTATACGAGCAGTACTTC. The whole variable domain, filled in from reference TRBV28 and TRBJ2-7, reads DVKVTQSSRYLVKRTGEKVFLECVQDMDHENMFWYRQDPGLGLRLIYFSYDVKMKEKGDIPEGYSVSREKKERFSLILESASTNQTSMYLCASSRDGLYEQYFGPGTRLTVT.

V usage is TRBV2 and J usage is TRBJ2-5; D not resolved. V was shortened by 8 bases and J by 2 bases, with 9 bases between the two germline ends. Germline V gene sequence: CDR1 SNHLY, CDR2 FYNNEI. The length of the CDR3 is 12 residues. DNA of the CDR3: TGTGCCAGCTCGCGTCTACAAGAGACCCAGTACTTC. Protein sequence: CASSRLQETQYF.

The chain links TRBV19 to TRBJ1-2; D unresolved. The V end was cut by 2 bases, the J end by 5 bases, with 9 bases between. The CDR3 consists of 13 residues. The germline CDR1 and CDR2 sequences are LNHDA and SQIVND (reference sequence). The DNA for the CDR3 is TGTGCCAGTAGTATACGTGGGGAGTATGGCTACACCTTC. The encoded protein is CASSIRGEYGYTF.

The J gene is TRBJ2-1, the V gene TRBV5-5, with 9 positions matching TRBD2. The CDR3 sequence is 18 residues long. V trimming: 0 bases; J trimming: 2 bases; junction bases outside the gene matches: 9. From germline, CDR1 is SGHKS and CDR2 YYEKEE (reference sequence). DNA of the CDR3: TGTGCCAGCAGCTTGGATGATAGAGCGGGAGGAACCTACAATGAGCAGTTCTTC. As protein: CASSLDDRAGGTYNEQFF. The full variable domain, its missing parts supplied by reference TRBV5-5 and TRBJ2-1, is DAGVTQSPTHLIKTRGQQVTLRCSPISGHKSVSWYQQVLGQGPQFIFQYYEKEERGRGNFPDRFSARQFPNYSSELNVNALLLGDSALYLCASSLDDRAGGTYNEQFFGPGTRLTVL.

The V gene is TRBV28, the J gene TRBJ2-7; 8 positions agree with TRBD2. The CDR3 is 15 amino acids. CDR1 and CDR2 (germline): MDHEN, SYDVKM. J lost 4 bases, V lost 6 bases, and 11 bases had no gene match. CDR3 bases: TGTGCCAGCAGCCCACTAGCGGAATCTGATTACGAGCAGTACTTC. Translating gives CASSPLAESDYEQYF.

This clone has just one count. The CDR3 nucleotides are TGCAGTGCTAGTATGATAGGAGGGAATCTCCCAGATACGCAGTATTTT. It encodes CSASMIGGNLPDTQYF. The chain joins TRBV20-1 to TRBJ2-3; TRBD2 is a possible D gene (6 bases). This CDR3 comprises 16 residues. Trimming took off 3 bases at V and 4 bases at J, with 20 bases between the two ends. Germline values: CDR1 DFQATT, CDR2 SNEGSKA (reference sequence).

The CDR3 region is CASSPDPLLYEQYF. CDR3 DNA sequence: TGCGCCAGCAGCCCCGATCCTCTCCTATACGAGCAGTACTTC. The rearrangement uses TRBV5-1 and TRBJ2-7; D is unresolved. V lost 4 bases and J lost 4, with 15 bases in between. Germline V gene data show CDR1 as SGHRS and CDR2 as YFSETQ. The CDR3 extends over 14 amino acids. The variable domain in full, with the rest retrieved from reference TRBV5-1 and TRBJ2-7, is KAGVTQTPRYLIKTRGQQVTLSCSPISGHRSVSWYQQTPGQGLQFLFEYFSETQRNKGNFPGRFSGRQFSNSRSEMNVSTLELGDSALYLCASSPDPLLYEQYFGPGTRLTVT.

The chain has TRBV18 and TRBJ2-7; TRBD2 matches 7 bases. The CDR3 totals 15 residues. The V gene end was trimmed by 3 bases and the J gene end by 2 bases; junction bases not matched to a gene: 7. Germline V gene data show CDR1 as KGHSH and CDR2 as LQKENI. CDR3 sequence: CASSPGQGLTYEQYF. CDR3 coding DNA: TGTGCCAGCTCACCTGGGCAGGGACTAACCTACGAGCAGTACTTC. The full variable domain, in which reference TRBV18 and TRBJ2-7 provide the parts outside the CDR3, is NAGVMQNPRHLVRRRGQEARLRCSPMKGHSHVYWYRQLPEEGLKFMVYLQKENIIDESGMPKERFSAEFPKEGPSILRIQQVVRGDSAAYFCASSPGQGLTYEQYFGPGTRLTVT.

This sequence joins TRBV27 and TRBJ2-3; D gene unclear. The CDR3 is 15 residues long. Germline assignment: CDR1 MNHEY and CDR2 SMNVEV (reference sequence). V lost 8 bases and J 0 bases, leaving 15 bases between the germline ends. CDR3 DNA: TGTGCCAGCGGTTCAGTCAGTATTAGCACAGATACGCAGTATTTT. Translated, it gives CASGSVSISTDTQYF.

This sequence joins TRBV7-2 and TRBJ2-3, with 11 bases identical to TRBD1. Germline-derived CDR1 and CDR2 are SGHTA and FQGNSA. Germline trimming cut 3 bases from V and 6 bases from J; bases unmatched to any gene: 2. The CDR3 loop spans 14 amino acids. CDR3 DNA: TGTGCCAGCAGCTTCGGACAGGGGGCGGATACGCAGTATTTT. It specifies CASSFGQGADTQYF. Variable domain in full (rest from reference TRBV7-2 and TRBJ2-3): GAGVSQSPSNKVTEKGKDVELRCDPISGHTALYWYRQSLGQGLEFLIYFQGNSAPDKSGLPSDRFSAERTGGSVSTLTIQRTQQEDSAVYLCASSFGQGADTQYFGPGTRLTVL.

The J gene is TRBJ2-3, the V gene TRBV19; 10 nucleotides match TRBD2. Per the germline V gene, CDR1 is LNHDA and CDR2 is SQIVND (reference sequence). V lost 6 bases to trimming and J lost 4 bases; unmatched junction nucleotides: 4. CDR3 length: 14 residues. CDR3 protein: CASSSGRGADTQYF. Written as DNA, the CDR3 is TGTGCCAGTAGCAGCGGGAGGGGCGCAGATACGCAGTATTTT.

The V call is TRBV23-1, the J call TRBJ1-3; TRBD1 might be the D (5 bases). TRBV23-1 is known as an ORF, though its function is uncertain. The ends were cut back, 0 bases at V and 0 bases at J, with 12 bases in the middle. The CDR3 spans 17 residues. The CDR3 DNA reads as TGCGCCAGCAGTCAATCGGGGGGAAGAAGCTCTGGAAACACCATATATTTT. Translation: CASSQSGGRSSGNTIYF.

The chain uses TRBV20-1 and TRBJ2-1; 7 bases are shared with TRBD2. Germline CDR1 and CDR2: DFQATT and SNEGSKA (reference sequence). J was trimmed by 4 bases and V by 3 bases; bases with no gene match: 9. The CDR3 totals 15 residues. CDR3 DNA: TGCAGTGCTAGTGCCCCTAGCGGTGTTTACAATGAGCAGTTCTTC. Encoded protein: CSASAPSGVYNEQFF.